Sequencing of this T cell receptor (beta chain) was carried out in a study of blood T cell repertoires in COVID-19. In the study overall: Spain, Italy and the United States supplied samples that represented acute and convalescent COVID-19. Sample material is recorded as cDNA or gDNA derived from T cells, B-cell-depleted T cells, or PBMCs.

Libraries were prepared by immunoSEQ multiplex PCR; TCRdb keeps only in-frame clonotypes and omits some of them. The data hold around 150,000 clones, with approximately 88% observed a single time. CDR1 is LGHDT and CDR2 is YNNKEL in the germline V gene (reference sequence). This CDR3 region has 20 residues. With 1 base removed from V and 1 base from J, the gap between germline ends came to 25 bases. Cohort placement rested on clinical history that participants reported themselves. The rearrangement uses TRBV3-1 (or the pseudogene TRBV3-2) and TRBJ1-1; a weak D match, TRBD1 (6 bases). The sequence came from a man between 65 and 80 years old who had been exposed to COVID-19. The sample consisted of PBMCs or T cells enriched from blood (not recorded which). CDR3 protein: CASSQVPNQDSERWNTEAFF. CDR3 DNA sequence: TGTGCCAGCAGCCAAGTTCCAAACCAGGACAGCGAGCGATGGAACACTGAAGCTTTCTTT.